The rows below give T cell receptor beta chains drawn from one sample of a study of T cell responses to AZD1222 COVID-19 vaccine. Profiled with immunoSEQ multiplex PCR; TCRdb holds only in-frame clones, not every one. The repertoire holds about 120,000 clones, with just over 85% as singletons. This sample comprised peripheral blood, obtained on day 0 of AZD1222 vaccination. The receptors here all came from an adult in good health. The CDR3 runs from the conserved cysteine through the conserved F or W. A D gene is named only where the DNA matches it firmly. Size is stated for part of the rows, as once, few or many counts, or as a class when the clone is expanded.

D	size	V	J	DNA	CDR3
TRBD1	-	TRBV7-2	TRBJ1-5	TGTGCCAGCAGCTCGGGACAGGGGGCGAGTCAGCCCCAGCATTTT	CASSSGQGASQPQHF
TRBD1	-	TRBV11-2	TRBJ2-5	TGTGCCAGCAGGGAACCGGGACAGGGAGCGATCAAGACCCAGTACTTC	CASREPGQGAIKTQYF
-	-	TRBV18	TRBJ2-3	TGTGCCAGCTCACCCAGTGAGGAGGATACGCAGTATTTT	CASSPSEEDTQYF
-	-	TRBV5-4	TRBJ2-7	TGTGCCAGCATGTCGTTTGGCGGAATGTCCCCCGAGCAGTACTTC	CASMSFGGMSPEQYF
-	-	TRBV28	TRBJ2-7	TGTGCCAGCAGTTTCGCCCTTCGAGAGCAGTACTTC	CASSFALREQYF
-	-	TRBV6-5	TRBJ2-2	TGTGCCAGCAAACGGGACTTGAACACCGGGGAGCTGTTTTTT	CASKRDLNTGELFF
TRBD2	-	TRBV7-6	TRBJ2-3	TGTGCCAGCAGCTTAAATCCCGGGAGGACAGATACGCAGTATTTT	CASSLNPGRTDTQYF
TRBD1	-	TRBV28	TRBJ2-7	TGTGCCAGCAGACCACCCGGGACAGGGCTCCACGAGCAGTACTTC	CASRPPGTGLHEQYF
TRBD2	-	TRBV9	TRBJ2-3	TGTGCCAGCAGCGTAGGGACTAGCGGGAGAGCCCTCCCAGATACGCAGTATTTT	CASSVGTSGRALPDTQYF
-	few	TRBV11-2	TRBJ2-5	TGTGCCAGCAGCTTAGTCGTGGACTACCAAGAGACCCAGTACTTC	CASSLVVDYQETQYF
-	few	TRBV19	TRBJ2-1	TGTGCCAGTAGTATGTACAATGAGCAGTTCTTC	CASSMYNEQFF
TRBD2	few	TRBV5-1	TRBJ2-1	TGCGCCAGCAGCTCTGGAGAGGGACTAGCGGATGAGCAGTTCTTC	CASSSGEGLADEQFF
TRBD1	-	TRBV7-8	TRBJ1-1	TGTGCCAGCAGCTTAACCCCCCGGACAGGAGACACTGAAGCTTTCTTT	CASSLTPRTGDTEAFF
-	-	TRBV28	TRBJ2-3	TGTGCCAGCAGTTTACAGGTCGGAGCAGATACGCAGTATTTT	CASSLQVGADTQYF
-	-	TRBV27	TRBJ2-7	TGTGCCAGCAGTTCGCCGGGGGCGACTAACGAGCAGTACTTC	CASSSPGATNEQYF
-	-	TRBV28	TRBJ1-3	TGTGCCAGCAGTTCGGGCAGTGGCTCTGGAAACACCATATATTTT	CASSSGSGSGNTIYF
-	few	TRBV7-2	TRBJ1-1	TGTGCCAGCAGCTGGGCCGAGAACACTGAAGCTTTCTTT	CASSWAENTEAFF
-	-	TRBV6-1	TRBJ1-5	TGTGCCAGCAGCCCGTCGAATCAGCCCCAGCATTTT	CASSPSNQPQHF
TRBD2	-	TRBV27	TRBJ2-7	TGTGCCAGCAGTTTATGGGGGGGGAGAAACGAGCAGTACTTC	CASSLWGGRNEQYF
-	-	TRBV1	TRBJ2-3	TGCACCAGCAGCCAACGCAGTAGACACACAGATACGCAGTATTTT	CTSSQRSRHTDTQYF
-	-	TRBV7-2	TRBJ1-4	TGTGCCAGCAGCCCCCCGGACCGAGATGAAAAACTGTTTTTT	CASSPPDRDEKLFF
-	few	TRBV30	TRBJ1-5	TGTGCCTGGAGTGCCGGGGCAGCCTTCAATCAGCCCCAGCATTTT	CAWSAGAAFNQPQHF
-	-	TRBV4-1	TRBJ2-3	TGCGCCAGCAGCCAAGGTGCCGGGCCCAAGGTTGGGGATACGCAGTATTTT	CASSQGAGPKVGDTQYF
-	-	TRBV5-4	TRBJ2-5	TGTGCCAGCAGCTTGATGGGTCAGGGGATAGAGACCCAGTACTTC	CASSLMGQGIETQYF
TRBD1	-	TRBV18	TRBJ1-1	TGTGCCAGCTCAGGACGACAGGGACTGAACACTGAAGCTTTCTTT	CASSGRQGLNTEAFF
-	few	TRBV19	TRBJ1-5	TGTGCCAGTAGCCCCCGCGGGGATAGCAATCAGCCCCAGCATTTT	CASSPRGDSNQPQHF
-	-	TRBV11-2	TRBJ1-5	TGTGCCAGCAGCTTAGATGGGGCCACCATAGGGCCCCAGCATTTT	CASSLDGATIGPQHF
TRBD1	-	TRBV19	TRBJ2-5	TGTGCCAGTAGTATAGACGGACAGGGGCTCGTTGAGACCCAGTACTTC	CASSIDGQGLVETQYF
-	-	TRBV28	TRBJ1-2	TGTGCCAGCAGTTCAGGGAGGAGAGGAGGCTACACCTTC	CASSSGRRGGYTF
-	few	TRBV19	TRBJ1-3	TGTGCCACCCAATTCCGGGGTGGGAGCTCTGGAAACACCATATATTTT	CATQFRGGSSGNTIYF
TRBD2	-	TRBV5-1	TRBJ2-5	TGCGCCAGCAGCAACCCCGGGACTAGCGGGAGACGCTTAGAGACCCAGTACTTC	CASSNPGTSGRRLETQYF
TRBD1	-	TRBV24-1	TRBJ1-1	TGTGCCACCAGCCGAGGACAGGGGAACACTGAAGCTTTCTTT	CATSRGQGNTEAFF
TRBD2	once	TRBV3-1/TRBV3-2	TRBJ2-1	TGTGCCAGCAGCCATTCAAGCGGGGGGACAACCTACAATGAGCAGTTCTTC	CASSHSSGGTTYNEQFF
TRBD1	-	TRBV28	TRBJ1-1	TGTGCCAGCAGTTTCTACGGACAGGGGAGCGAGAACACTGAAGCTTTCTTT	CASSFYGQGSENTEAFF
-	-	TRBV29-1	TRBJ2-3	TGCAGCGGGACGGGTGGGCATCTGACAGATACGCAGTATTTT	CSGTGGHLTDTQYF
TRBD2	-	TRBV9	TRBJ2-1	TGTGCCAGCAGCGTAGGGACTAGCGGGTACAATGAGCAGTTCTTC	CASSVGTSGYNEQFF
TRBD2	-	TRBV5-4	TRBJ2-3	TGTGCCAGCAGCTTCGGGGGGTCCCGTTCGGATACGCAGTATTTT	CASSFGGSRSDTQYF
-	-	TRBV5-4	TRBJ1-1	TGTGCCAGCAGCGCTTTGGATAGGAACACTGAAGCTTTCTTT	CASSALDRNTEAFF
-	-	TRBV5-6	TRBJ1-2	TGTGCCAGCACCCGGTGGATCGGGGGCGTGGGCTACACCTTC	CASTRWIGGVGYTF
-	-	TRBV5-1	TRBJ1-3	TGCGCCAGCAGCCGAGAGGGAAACACCATATATTTT	CASSREGNTIYF
-	few	TRBV3-1/TRBV3-2	TRBJ1-1	TGTGCCAGCAGCCGGGAACTATGGGGGACTGAAGCTTTCTTT	CASSRELWGTEAFF
-	-	TRBV19	TRBJ2-7	TGTGCCAGTAGTATAGTAGTAACAGGGTCCGCCTACGAGCAGTACTTC	CASSIVVTGSAYEQYF
-	-	TRBV6-2/TRBV6-3	TRBJ1-1	TGTGCCAGCAGTTACGGGGGGAGTCTAAATGAAGCTTTCTTT	CASSYGGSLNEAFF
-	-	TRBV5-4	TRBJ1-2	TGTGCCAGCAGCTTGGGCCCCTCGGTCGGGGGAGCTGCCTATGGCTACACCTTC	CASSLGPSVGGAAYGYTF
-	-	TRBV21-1	TRBJ1-2	TGTGCCAGCAGCAAAGGGGTTGGCTACACCTTC	CASSKGVGYTF
-	-	TRBV6-5	TRBJ2-3	TGTGCCAGCAGCTACGATGGGAGCCTCACAGATACGCAGTATTTT	CASSYDGSLTDTQYF
-	few	TRBV7-6	TRBJ1-3	TGTGCTCGCGGCGGGGGGGCTATAGGAAACACCATATATTTT	CARGGGAIGNTIYF
-	-	TRBV28	TRBJ1-4	TGTGCCAGCAGTCCAGGAGCAACTAATGAAAAACTGTTTTTT	CASSPGATNEKLFF
TRBD2	medium-sized	TRBV9	TRBJ2-7	TGTGCCAGCAGCGAGGGTCGCGGGAGATCAGGCGAGCAGTACTTC	CASSEGRGRSGEQYF
-	-	TRBV5-4	TRBJ2-2	TGTGCCAGCAGCTTGGCGGCGGGCGGGGGCCCGAACACCGGGGAGCTGTTTTTT	CASSLAAGGGPNTGELFF